The present TCR beta chain was sequenced within a study of blood T cell repertoires in COVID-19. Method: immunoSEQ multiplex PCR; TCRdb's copy keeps in-frame clones and lacks some. The profile shows some 700,000 clones, about nine tenths of them singletons. Germline V gene sequence: CDR1 MDHEN, CDR2 SYDVKM. Trimming left V 7 bases short and J 4 bases short, with 8 bases between. The CDR3 spans 11 residues. This clonotype was sampled from a woman aged 18-35 years with acute or convalescent COVID-19. The rearrangement uses TRBV28 and TRBJ2-7; unclear D gene. The material sequenced was peripheral blood. CDR3 in DNA: TGTGCCAGCAAAGAGAATTACGAGCAGTACTTC. It codes for CASKENYEQYF.